This T cell receptor (beta chain) was observed in a study of shared clonotypes between healthy human individuals. Assay used: immunoSEQ multiplex PCR; TCRdb lists only in-frame clones, some missing. This table has fewer than 2.5 million clones, approximately 93% appearing once. The germline V gene has CDR1 MNHEY and CDR2 SVGAGI. The CDR3 has 15 residues. V dropped 0 bases and J dropped 1 base, with 9 bases sitting between them. The sequence was obtained from a man aged 18 to 30 in good health. Some clones in this sample may be carry-over from other donors' samples. The chain couples TRBV6-5 to TRBJ1-2; D possibly corresponds to TRBD1 (5 bases). Input material: naive CD4+ T cells from PBMCs. Sample subset: CD45RA+ positively selected. CDR3 sequence reads: CASSYSTQGNYGYTF. The CDR3 DNA sequence: TGTGCCAGCAGTTACTCGACCCAGGGTAACTATGGCTACACCTTC.